The 7 T cell receptor beta chains reported below all come from one sample, sequenced in a study of T cell changes during pregnancy in multiple sclerosis. The data were produced by immunoSEQ multiplex PCR, yet TCRdb's version contains in-frame clones alone and is incomplete. The repertoire holds tens of thousands of clones, with roughly nine tenths as singletons. The sample in question was peripheral blood, obtained in the third trimester of pregnancy. Receptor source: a female donor in good health, enrolled as a control in a pregnancy study.

CDR3 region: CASSQDLIGLGNTDTQYF. The CDR3 DNA follows: TGCGCCAGCAGCCAAGATCTGATCGGACTAGGGAACACAGATACGCAGTATTTT. The V gene is TRBV4-3, the J gene TRBJ2-3; 7 nucleotides match TRBD2. The V gene end was trimmed by 0 bases and the J gene end by 2 bases; junction bases not matched to a gene: 11. The germline gives CDR1 LGHNA, CDR2 YSLEER. The CDR3 loop spans 18 amino acids.

The sample holds one count of this clone. As DNA, the CDR3 is TGTGCCAGCAGCGATATATCGGGACTAGGGGCCGGGGAGCTGTTTTTT. Translated: CASSDISGLGAGELFF. This chain joins TRBV5-6 and TRBJ2-2; 8 bases are a match to TRBD2. The CDR3 is 16 residues long. Germline CDR1 is SGHDT and CDR2 is YYEEEE. Trimming removed 4 bases from V and 6 bases from J; junction bases left unmatched: 11. Full variable domain (remainder filled in from reference TRBV5-6 and TRBJ2-2): DAGVTQSPTHLIKTRGQQVTLRCSPKSGHDTVSWYQQALGQGPQFIFQYYEEEERQRGNFPDRFSGHQFPNYSSELNVNALLLGDSALYLCASSDISGLGAGELFFGEGSRLTVL.

The chain combines TRBV11-2 with TRBJ2-7, with 7 bases fitting TRBD1. V lost 4 bases, J lost 2 bases, and 11 bases stayed unmatched. The germline V gene encodes CDR1 SGHAT and CDR2 FQNNGV. The CDR3 totals 16 residues. CDR3 sequence reads: CASSSARGPYPYEQYF. The CDR3, as DNA: TGTGCCAGCAGCTCCGCAAGGGGGCCTTACCCCTACGAGCAGTACTTC.

The V gene is TRBV5-4, the J gene TRBJ2-3; D is possibly TRBD1 (6 bases). V was clipped by 3 bases and J by 6 bases, with 23 bases between them. Germline assignment: CDR1 SGHNT and CDR2 YYREEE (reference sequence). The CDR3 is 17 residues long. The CDR3 here is CASSSRTVLGPEDTQYF. The DNA of the CDR3 is TGTGCCAGCAGCTCCAGGACAGTTCTAGGCCCCGAGGATACGCAGTATTTT. Variable domain in full (rest from reference TRBV5-4 and TRBJ2-3): ETGVTQSPTHLIKTRGQQVTLRCSSQSGHNTVSWYQQALGQGPQFIFQYYREEENGRGNFPPRFSGLQFPNYSSELNVNALELDDSALYLCASSSRTVLGPEDTQYFGPGTRLTVL.

V and J are TRBV9 and TRBJ2-3; D unclear. Germline values: CDR1 SGDLS, CDR2 YYNGEE. The CDR3 extends over 13 amino acids. With 2 bases removed from V and 4 bases from J, the gap between germline ends came to 8 bases. The CDR3 sequence: CASSVVQSDTQYF. CDR3 nucleotide sequence: TGTGCCAGCAGCGTCGTCCAGTCAGATACGCAGTATTTT.

The gene calls are TRBV6-5 and TRBJ1-6; TRBD1 is a possible D gene (6 bases). CDR3 length equals 14 residues. Germline CDR1 is MNHEY and CDR2 is SVGAGI. Trimming took 5 bases from V and 8 from J, leaving 13 bases between them. DNA of the CDR3: TGTGCCAGCAGTCTCAGGACAGAATATTCACCCCTCCACTTT. This translates into CASSLRTEYSPLHF.

The rearrangement uses TRBV6-1 and TRBJ1-6; D may be TRBD1 (6 bases). With 2 bases removed from V and 6 bases from J, the gap between germline ends came to 8 bases. CDR1 and CDR2 (germline): MNHNS, SASEGT. This CDR3 is 14 amino acids long. CDR3 bases: TGTGCCAGCAGTGAAAAAGGGGGTAATTCACCCCTCCACTTT. Translated: CASSEKGGNSPLHF.